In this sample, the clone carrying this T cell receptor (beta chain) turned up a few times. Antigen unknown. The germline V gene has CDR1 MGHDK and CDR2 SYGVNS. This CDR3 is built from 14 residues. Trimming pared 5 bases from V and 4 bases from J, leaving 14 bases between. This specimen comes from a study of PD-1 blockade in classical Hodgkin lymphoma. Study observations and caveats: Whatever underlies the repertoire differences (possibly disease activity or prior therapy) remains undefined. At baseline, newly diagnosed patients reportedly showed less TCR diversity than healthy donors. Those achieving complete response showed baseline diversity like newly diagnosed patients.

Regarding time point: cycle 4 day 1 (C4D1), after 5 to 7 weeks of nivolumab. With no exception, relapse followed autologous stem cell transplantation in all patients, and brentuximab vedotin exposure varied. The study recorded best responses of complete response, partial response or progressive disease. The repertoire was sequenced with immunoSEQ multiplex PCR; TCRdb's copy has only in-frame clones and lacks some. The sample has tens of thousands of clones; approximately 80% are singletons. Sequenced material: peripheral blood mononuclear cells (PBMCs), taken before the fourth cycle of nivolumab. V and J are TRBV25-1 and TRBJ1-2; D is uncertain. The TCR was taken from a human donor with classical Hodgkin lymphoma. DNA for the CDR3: TGTGCCAGCAGTAAAGGCACAAACCCCTATGGCTACACCTTC. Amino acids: CASSKGTNPYGYTF.